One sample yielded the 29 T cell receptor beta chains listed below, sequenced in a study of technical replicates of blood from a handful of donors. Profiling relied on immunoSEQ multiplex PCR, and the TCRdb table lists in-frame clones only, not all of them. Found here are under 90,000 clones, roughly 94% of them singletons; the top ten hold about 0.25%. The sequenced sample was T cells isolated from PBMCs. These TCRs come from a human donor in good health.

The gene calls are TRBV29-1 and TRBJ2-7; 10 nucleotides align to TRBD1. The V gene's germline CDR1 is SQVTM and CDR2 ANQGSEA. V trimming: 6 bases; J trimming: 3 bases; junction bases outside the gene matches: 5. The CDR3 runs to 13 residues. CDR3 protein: CSVGTGVFYEQYF. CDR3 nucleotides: TGCAGCGTGGGGACAGGGGTTTTCTACGAGCAGTACTTC.

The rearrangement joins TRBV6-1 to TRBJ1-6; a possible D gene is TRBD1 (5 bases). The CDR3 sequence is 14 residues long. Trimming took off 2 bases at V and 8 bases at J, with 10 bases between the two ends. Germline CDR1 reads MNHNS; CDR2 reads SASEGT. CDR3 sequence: CASSEQGSDSPLHF. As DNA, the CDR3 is TGTGCCAGCAGTGAACAGGGAAGTGATTCACCCCTCCACTTT.

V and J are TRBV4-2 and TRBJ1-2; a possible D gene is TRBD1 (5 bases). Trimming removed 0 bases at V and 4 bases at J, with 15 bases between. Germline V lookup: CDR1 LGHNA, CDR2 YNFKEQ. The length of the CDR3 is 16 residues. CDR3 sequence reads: CASSQDLMPGSYGYTF. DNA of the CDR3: TGTGCCAGCAGCCAAGATTTGATGCCAGGGTCCTATGGCTACACCTTC.

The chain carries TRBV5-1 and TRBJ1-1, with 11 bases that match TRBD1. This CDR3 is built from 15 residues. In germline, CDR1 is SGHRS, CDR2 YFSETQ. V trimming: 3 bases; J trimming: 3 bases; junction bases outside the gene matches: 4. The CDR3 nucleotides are TGCGCCAGCAGCTACGGGACAGGGGGACACACTGAAGCTTTCTTT. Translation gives CASSYGTGGHTEAFF.

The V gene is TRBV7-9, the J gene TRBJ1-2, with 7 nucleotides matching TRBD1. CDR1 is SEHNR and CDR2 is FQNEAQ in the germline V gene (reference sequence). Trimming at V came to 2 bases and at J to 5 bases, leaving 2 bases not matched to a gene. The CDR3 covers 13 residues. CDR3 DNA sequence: TGTGCCAGCAGCTTAATACAGGGGTATGGCTACACCTTC. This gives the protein CASSLIQGYGYTF.

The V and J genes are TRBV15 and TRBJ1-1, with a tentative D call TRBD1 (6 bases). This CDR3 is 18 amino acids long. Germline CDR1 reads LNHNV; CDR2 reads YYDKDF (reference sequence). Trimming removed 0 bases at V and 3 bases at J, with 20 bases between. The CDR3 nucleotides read TGTGCCACCAGCAGAGATTTGGGCGACAGGTGGTCCGACACTGAAGCTTTCTTT. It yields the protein CATSRDLGDRWSDTEAFF.

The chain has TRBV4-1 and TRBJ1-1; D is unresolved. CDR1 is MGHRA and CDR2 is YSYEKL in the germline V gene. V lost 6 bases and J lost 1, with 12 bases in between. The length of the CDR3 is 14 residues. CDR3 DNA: TGCGCCAGCAGGTTCGCGCGGGGGAACACTGAAGCTTTCTTT. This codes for CASRFARGNTEAFF.

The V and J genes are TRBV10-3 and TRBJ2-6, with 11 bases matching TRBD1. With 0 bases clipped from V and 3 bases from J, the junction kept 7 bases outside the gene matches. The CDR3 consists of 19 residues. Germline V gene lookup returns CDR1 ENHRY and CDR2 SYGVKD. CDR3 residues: CAISESVGQGALGANVLTF. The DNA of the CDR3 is TGTGCCATCAGTGAGTCAGTAGGACAGGGGGCGCTTGGGGCCAACGTCCTGACTTTC.

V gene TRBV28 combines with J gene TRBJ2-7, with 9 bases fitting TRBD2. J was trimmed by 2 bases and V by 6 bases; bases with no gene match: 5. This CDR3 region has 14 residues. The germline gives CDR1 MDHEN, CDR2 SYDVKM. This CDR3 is CASSTAGGAYEQYF. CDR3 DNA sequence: TGTGCCAGCAGCACAGCGGGAGGCGCCTACGAGCAGTACTTC.

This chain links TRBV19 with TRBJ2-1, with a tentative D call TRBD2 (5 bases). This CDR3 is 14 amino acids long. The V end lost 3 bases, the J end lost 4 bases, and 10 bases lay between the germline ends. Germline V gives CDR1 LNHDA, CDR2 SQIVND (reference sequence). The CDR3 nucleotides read TGTGCCAGTAGTATTGAAGCGGCGTACAATGAGCAGTTCTTC. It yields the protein CASSIEAAYNEQFF.

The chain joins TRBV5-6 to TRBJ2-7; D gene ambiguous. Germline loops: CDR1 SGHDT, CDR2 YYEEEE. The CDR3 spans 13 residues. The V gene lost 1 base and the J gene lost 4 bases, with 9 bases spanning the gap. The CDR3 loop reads CASSLFLRYEQYF. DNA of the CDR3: TGTGCCAGCAGCTTGTTCCTCAGATACGAGCAGTACTTC.

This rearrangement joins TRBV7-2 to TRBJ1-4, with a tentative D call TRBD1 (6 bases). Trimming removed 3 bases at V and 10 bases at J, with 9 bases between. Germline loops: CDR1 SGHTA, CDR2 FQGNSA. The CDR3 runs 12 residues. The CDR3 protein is CASSLGHPKLFF. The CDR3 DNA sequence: TGTGCCAGCAGCTTGGGACACCCAAAACTGTTTTTT.

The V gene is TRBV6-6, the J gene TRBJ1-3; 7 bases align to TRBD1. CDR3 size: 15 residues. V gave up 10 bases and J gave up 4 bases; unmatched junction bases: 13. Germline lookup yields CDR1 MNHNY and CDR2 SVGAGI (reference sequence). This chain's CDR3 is CATTLTTGPGNTIYF. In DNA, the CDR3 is TGTGCCACCACCCTTACGACAGGGCCCGGAAACACCATATATTTT.

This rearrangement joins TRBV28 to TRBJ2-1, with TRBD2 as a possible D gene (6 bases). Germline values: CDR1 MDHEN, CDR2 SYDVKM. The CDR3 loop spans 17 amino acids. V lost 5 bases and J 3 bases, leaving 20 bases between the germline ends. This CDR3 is CASSGGSEGSLYNEQFF. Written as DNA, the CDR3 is TGTGCCAGCAGTGGGGGGTCCGAGGGCAGCCTCTACAATGAGCAGTTCTTC.

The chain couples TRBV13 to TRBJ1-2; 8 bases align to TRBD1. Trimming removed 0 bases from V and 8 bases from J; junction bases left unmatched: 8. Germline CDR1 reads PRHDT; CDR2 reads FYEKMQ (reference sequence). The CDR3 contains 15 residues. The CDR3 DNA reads TGTGCCAGCAGCTTAGGTTTCAGGGGGCGGGAAGGCTACACCTTC. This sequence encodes CASSLGFRGREGYTF.

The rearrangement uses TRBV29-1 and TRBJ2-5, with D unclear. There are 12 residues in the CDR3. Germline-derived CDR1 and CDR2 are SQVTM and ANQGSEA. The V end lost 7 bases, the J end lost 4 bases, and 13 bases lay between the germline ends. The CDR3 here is CSAAPEAETQYF. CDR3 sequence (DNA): TGCAGCGCTGCCCCAGAGGCAGAGACCCAGTACTTC. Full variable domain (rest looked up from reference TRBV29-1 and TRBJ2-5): SAVISQKPSRDICQRGTSLTIQCQVDSQVTMMFWYRQQPGQSLTLIATANQGSEATYESGFVIDKFPISRPNLTFSTLTVSNMSPEDSSIYLCSAAPEAETQYFGPGTRLLVL.

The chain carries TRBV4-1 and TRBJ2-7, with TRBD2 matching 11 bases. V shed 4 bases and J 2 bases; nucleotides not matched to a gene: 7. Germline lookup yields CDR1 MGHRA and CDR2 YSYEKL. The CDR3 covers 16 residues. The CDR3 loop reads CASSLAPGLAAYEQYF. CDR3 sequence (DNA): TGCGCCAGCAGCCTGGCCCCGGGACTAGCGGCCTACGAGCAGTACTTC.

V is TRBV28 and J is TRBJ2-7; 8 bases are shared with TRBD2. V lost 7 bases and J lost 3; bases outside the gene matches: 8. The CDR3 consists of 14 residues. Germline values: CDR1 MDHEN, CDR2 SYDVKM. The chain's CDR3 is CASIRLARGYEQYF. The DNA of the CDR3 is TGTGCCAGCATAAGACTAGCGCGAGGCTACGAGCAGTACTTC. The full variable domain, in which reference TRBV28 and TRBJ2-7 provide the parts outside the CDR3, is DVKVTQSSRYLVKRTGEKVFLECVQDMDHENMFWYRQDPGLGLRLIYFSYDVKMKEKGDIPEGYSVSREKKERFSLILESASTNQTSMYLCASIRLARGYEQYFGPGTRLTVT.

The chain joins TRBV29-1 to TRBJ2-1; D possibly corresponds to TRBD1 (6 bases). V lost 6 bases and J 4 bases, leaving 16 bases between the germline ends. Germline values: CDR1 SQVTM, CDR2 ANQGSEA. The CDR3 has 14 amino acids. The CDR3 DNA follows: TGCAGCGTAGAAAAGGACGGGACATACAATGAGCAGTTCTTC. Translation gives CSVEKDGTYNEQFF.

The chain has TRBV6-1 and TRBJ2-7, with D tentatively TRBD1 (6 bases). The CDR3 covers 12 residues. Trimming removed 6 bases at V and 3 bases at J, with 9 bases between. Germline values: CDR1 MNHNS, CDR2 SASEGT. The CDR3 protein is CASRDSHYEQYF. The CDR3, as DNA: TGTGCCAGCAGGGACAGCCACTACGAGCAGTACTTC.

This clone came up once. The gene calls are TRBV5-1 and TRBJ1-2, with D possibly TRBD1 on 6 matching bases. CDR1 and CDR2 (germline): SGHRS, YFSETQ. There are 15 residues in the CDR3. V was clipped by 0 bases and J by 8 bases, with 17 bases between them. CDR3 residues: CASSLGQGPEGGYTF. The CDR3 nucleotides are TGCGCCAGCAGCTTGGGGCAGGGGCCCGAGGGAGGCTACACCTTC.

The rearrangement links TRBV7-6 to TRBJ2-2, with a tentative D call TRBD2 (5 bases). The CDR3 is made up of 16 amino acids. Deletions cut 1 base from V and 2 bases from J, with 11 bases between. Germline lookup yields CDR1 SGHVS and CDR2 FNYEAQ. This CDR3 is CASSLVVGENTGELFF. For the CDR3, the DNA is TGTGCCAGCAGCTTAGTGGTGGGAGAAAACACCGGGGAGCTGTTTTTT.

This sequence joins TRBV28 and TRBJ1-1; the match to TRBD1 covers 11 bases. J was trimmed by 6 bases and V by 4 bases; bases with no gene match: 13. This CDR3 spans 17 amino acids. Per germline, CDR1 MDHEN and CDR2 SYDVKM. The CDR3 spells CASSYPRGGQGGPEAFF. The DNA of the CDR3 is TGTGCCAGCAGTTATCCCCGGGGGGGACAGGGGGGCCCTGAAGCTTTCTTT.

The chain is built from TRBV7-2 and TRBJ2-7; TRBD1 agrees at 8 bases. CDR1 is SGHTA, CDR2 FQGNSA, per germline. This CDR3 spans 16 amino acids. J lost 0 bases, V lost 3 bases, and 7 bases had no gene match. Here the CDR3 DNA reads TGTGCCAGCAGCTTGTTAGGGGACAGGTACTCCTACGAGCAGTACTTC. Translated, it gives CASSLLGDRYSYEQYF.

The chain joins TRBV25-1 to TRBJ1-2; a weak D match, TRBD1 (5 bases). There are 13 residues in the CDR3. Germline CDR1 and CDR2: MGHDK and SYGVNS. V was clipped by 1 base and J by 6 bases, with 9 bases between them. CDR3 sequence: CASSESRGDGYTF. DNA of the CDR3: TGTGCCAGCAGTGAATCTCGGGGGGATGGCTACACCTTC.

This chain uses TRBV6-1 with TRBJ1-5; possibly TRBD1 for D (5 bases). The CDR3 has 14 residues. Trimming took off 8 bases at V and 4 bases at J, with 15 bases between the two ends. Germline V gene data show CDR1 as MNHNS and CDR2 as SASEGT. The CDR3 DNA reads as TGTGCCAGCGGGGCAGGCCCCAGAAATCAGCCCCAGCATTTT. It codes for CASGAGPRNQPQHF.

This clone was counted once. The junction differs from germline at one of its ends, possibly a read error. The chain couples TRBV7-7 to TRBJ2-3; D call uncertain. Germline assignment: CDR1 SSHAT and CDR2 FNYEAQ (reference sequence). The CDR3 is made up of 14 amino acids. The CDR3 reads CASSLGELTDTQYF. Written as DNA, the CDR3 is TGTGCTAGCAGCTTAGGAGAACTCACAGATACGCAGTATTTT.

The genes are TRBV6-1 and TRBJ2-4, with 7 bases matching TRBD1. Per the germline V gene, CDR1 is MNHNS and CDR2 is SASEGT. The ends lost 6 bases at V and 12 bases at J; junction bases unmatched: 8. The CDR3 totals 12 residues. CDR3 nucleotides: TGTGCCAGCAGCGGGGACAGCACAAGTCAGTACTTC. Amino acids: CASSGDSTSQYF.

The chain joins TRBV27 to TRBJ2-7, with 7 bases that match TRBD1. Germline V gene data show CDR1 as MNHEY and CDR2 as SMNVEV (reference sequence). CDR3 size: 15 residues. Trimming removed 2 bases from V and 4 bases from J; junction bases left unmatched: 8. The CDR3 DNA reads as TGTGCCAGCAGTTTAGGAATGGGACAGCTTTACGAGCAGTACTTC. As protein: CASSLGMGQLYEQYF.